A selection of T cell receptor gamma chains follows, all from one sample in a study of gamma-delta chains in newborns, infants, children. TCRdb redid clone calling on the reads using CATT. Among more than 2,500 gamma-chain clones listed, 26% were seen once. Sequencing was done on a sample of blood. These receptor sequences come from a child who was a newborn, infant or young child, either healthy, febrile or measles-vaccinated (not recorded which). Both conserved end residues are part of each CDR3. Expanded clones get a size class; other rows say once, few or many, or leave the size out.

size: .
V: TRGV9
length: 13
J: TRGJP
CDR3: CALRELGKKIKVF
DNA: TGTGCCTTGAGGGAGTTGGGCAAAAAAATCAAGGTATTT

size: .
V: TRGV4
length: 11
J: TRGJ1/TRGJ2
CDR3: CADSNNYKKLF
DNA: TGTGCGGATTCGAACAATTATAAGAAACTCTTT

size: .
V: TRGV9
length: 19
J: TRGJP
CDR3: CALWEVPLEQELGKKIKVF
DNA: TGTGCCTTGTGGGAGGTGCCCTTGGAGCAAGAGTTGGGCAAAAAAATCAAGGTATTT

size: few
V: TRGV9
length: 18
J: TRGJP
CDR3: CALWSSPPQELGKKIKVF
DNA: TGTGCCTTGTGGTCCTCCCCACCCCAAGAGTTGGGCAAAAAAATCAAGGTATTT

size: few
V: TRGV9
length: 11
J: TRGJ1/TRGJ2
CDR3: CALWETNKKLF
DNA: TGTGCCTTGTGGGAAACCAATAAGAAACTCTTT

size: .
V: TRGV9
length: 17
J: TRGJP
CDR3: CALWEVADGLGKKIKVF
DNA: TGTGCCTTGTGGGAGGTAGCCGATGGGTTGGGCAAAAAAATCAAGGTATTT

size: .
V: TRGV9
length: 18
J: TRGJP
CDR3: CALREDAPRELGKKIEVF
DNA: TGTGCCTTGCGGGAGGATGCACCTCGAGAGTTGGGCAAAAAAATCGAGGTATTT

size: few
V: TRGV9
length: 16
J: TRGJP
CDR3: CALWEPQELGKKIKVF
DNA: TGTGCCTTGTGGGAACCTCAAGAGTTGGGCAAAAAAATCAAGGTATTT

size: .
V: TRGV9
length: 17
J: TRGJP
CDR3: CALWELQKELGKKSKVF
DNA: TGTGCCTTGTGGGAGCTCCAAAAAGAGTTGGGCAAAAAAAGCAAGGTATTT

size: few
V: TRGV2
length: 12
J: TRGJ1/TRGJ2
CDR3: CATWDGPLKKLF
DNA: TGTGCCACCTGGGACGGGCCCCTTAAGAAACTCTTT

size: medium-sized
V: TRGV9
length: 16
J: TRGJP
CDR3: CALWEVLELGKKIKVF
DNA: TGTGCCTTGTGGGAGGTGCTTGAGTTGGGCAAAAAAATCAAGGTATTT

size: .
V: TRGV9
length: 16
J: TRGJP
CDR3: CALWEIQGLGKKIKVF
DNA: TGTGCCTTGTGGGAGATTCAGGGGTTGGGCAAAAAAATCAAGGTATTT

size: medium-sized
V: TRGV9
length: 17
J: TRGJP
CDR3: CALWEPLQELGKKIKVF
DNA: TGTGCCTTGTGGGAGCCACTGCAAGAGTTGGGCAAAAAAATCAAGGTATTT

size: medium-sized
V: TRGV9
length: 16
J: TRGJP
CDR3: CALWEGGELGKKIKVF
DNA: TGTGCCTTGTGGGAGGGGGGAGAGTTGGGCAAAAAAATCAAGGTATTT

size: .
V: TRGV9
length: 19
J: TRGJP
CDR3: CALWEASDVQELGKKIKVF
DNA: TGTGCCTTGTGGGAGGCCTCCGACGTACAAGAGTTGGGCAAAAAAATCAAGGTATTT

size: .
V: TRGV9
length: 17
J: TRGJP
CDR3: CALWDPIEELGKKIKVF
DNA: TGTGCCTTGTGGGACCCTATTGAGGAGTTGGGCAAAAAAATCAAGGTATTT

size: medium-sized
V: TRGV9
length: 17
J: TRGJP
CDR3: CALWEVAAELGKKIKVF
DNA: TGTGCCTTGTGGGAGGTGGCTGCTGAGTTGGGCAAAAAAATCAAGGTATTT

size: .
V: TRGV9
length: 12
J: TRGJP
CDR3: CALWEVKKIKVF
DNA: TGTGCCTTGTGGGAGGTGAAAAAAATCAAGGTATTT

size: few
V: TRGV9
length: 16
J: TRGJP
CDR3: CALWDDRELGKKIKVF
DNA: TGTGCCTTGTGGGACGACCGGGAGTTGGGCAAAAAAATCAAGGTATTT

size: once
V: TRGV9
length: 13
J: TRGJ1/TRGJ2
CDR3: CALWEANRVKKLF
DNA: TGTGCCTTGTGGGAGGCCAATAGAGTAAAGAAACTCTTT

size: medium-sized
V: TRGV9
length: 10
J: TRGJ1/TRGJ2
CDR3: CALWEGKKLF
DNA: TGTGCCTTGTGGGAGGGTAAGAAACTCTTT

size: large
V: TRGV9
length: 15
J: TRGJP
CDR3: CALWEAELGKKIKVF
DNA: TGTGCCTTGTGGGAGGCTGAGTTGGGCAAAAAAATCAAGGTATTT

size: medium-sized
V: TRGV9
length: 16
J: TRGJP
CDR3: CALWEVQRLGKKIKVF
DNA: TGTGCCTTGTGGGAGGTGCAGAGGTTGGGCAAAAAAATCAAGGTATTT

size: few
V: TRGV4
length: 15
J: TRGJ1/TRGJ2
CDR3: CATWDGQEFYYKKLF
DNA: TGTGCCACCTGGGATGGGCAGGAATTTTATTATAAGAAACTCTTT

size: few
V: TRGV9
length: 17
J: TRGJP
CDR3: CALWEVKEELGKKIKVF
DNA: TGTGCCTTGTGGGAGGTAAAGGAAGAGTTGGGCAAAAAAATCAAGGTATTT

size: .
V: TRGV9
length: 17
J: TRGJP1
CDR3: CALWEVQPNTTGWFKIF
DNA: TGTGCCTTGTGGGAGGTGCAACCTAATACCACTGGTTGGTTCAAGATATTT

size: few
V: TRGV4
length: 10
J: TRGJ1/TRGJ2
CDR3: CATCYYKKLF
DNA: TGTGCCACCTGCTATTACAAGAAACTCTTT

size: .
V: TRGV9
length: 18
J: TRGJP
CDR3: CALWEPTPKGLGKKIKVF
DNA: TGTGCATTGTGGGAACCTACTCCCAAGGGGTTGGGCAAAAAAATCAAGGTATTT

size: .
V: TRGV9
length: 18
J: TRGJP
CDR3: CALWEVTFPELGKKIKVF
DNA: TGTGCCTTGTGGGAGGTGACCTTTCCAGAGTTGGGCAAAAAAATCAAGGTATTT

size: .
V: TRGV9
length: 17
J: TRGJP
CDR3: CALWEVHVELGKKIKVF
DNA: TGTGCCTTGTGGGAGGTGCATGTCGAGTTGGGCAAAAAAATCAAGGTATTT

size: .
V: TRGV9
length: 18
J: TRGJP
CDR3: CALWEVQGRELGKKIKVF
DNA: TGTGCCTTGTGGGAGGTGCAGGGTCGGGAGTTGGGCAAAAAAATCAAGGTATTT

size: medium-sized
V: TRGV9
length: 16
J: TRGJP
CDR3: CALWEVDGLGKKIKVF
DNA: TGTGCCTTGTGGGAGGTGGATGGGTTGGGCAAAAAAATCAAGGTATTT

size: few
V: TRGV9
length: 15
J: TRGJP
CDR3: CALWTQELGKKIKVF
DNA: TGTGCCTTGTGGACTCAAGAGTTGGGCAAAAAAATCAAGGTATTC

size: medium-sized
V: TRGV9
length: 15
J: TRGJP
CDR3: CALWERELGKKIKVF
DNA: TGTGCCTTGTGGGAAAGAGAGTTGGGCAAAAAAATCAAGGTATTT

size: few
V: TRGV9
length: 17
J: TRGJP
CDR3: CALWEDLKELGKKIKVF
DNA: TGTGCCTTGTGGGAGGACCTAAAAGAGTTGGGCAAAAAAATCAAGGTATTT

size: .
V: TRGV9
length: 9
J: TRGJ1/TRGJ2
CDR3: CALWEKKLF
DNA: TGTGCCTTGTGGGAGAAGAAACTCTTT

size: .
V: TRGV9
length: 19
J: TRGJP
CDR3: CALWEVQPPQELGKKIKVF
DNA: TGTGCCTTGTGGGAGGTGCAACCCCCCCAAGAGTTGGGCAAAAAAATCAAGGTATTT

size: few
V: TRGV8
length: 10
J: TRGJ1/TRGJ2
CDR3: CATSDLKKLF
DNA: TGTGCCACCTCAGATTTAAAGAAACTCTTT

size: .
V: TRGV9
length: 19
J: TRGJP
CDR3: CALWEVLTAWELGKKIKVF
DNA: TGTGCCTTGTGGGAGGTGCTGACGGCTTGGGAGTTGGGCAAAAAAATCAAGGTATTT

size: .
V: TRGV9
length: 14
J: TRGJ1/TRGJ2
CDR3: CALWEDLMCYKKLF
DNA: TGTGCCTTGTGGGAGGACCTAATGTGTTATAAGAAACTCTTT